Below are 24 T cell receptor beta chains sequenced from a single sample in a study of T cell repertoires in cytomegalovirus infection. MiXCR, applied by TCRdb to the reads, yields one record per CDR3 protein. The table shows some 800,000 distinct CDR3 sequences, with around 29% occurring only once. These receptors' antigens are unknown. The starting material was cultured CD8+ T cells from PBMCs, obtained from culture after CMV antigen stimulation. All receptors derive from a human donor in good health (CMV status not recorded). Some clones in this sample may be carry-over from other donors' samples.

In this sample, this clonotype turned up many times. The genes are TRBV10-3 and TRBJ2-7; D may be TRBD1 (5 bases). The length of the CDR3 is 11 residues. The germline V and J ends were trimmed by 11 bases and 0 bases, with 8 bases remaining between them. Germline loops: CDR1 ENHRY, CDR2 SYGVKD. CDR3 residues: CASQGSYEQYF. The CDR3 DNA is TGTGCCTCCCAGGGCTCCTACGAGCAGTACTTC.

In regard to this clonotype: Possible read error: a much larger clone is one base away. This rearrangement joins TRBV7-8 to TRBJ1-1; D is perhaps TRBD1 (6 bases). The CDR3 runs 15 residues. Germline values: CDR1 SGHVS, CDR2 FQNEAQ. The V gene lost 2 bases and the J gene lost 3 bases, with 13 bases spanning the gap. Here the CDR3 reads CASSLSWGQDTEAFF. The DNA for the CDR3 is TGTGCCAGCAGCTTATCATGGGGGCAAGACACTGAAGCTTTCTTT.

This clonotype occurred many times. V usage is TRBV7-2 and J usage is TRBJ1-2, with TRBD1 identical over 7 bases. Trimming removed 2 bases from V and 0 bases from J; junction bases left unmatched: 18. The CDR3 is made up of 20 amino acids. Germline CDR1 reads SGHTA; CDR2 reads FQGNSA. The chain's CDR3 is CASSLRRDGGQPETNYGYTF. CDR3 sequence (DNA): TGTGCCAGCAGCTTACGGAGGGACGGGGGACAGCCAGAGACTAACTATGGCTACACCTTC.

This clonotype occurred a few times. The V call is TRBV24-1, the J call TRBJ2-1, with TRBD2 identical over 10 bases. Unmatched junction bases numbered 8, after V lost 1 base and J lost 0 bases. The length of the CDR3 is 19 residues. Germline V gene data show CDR1 as KGHDR and CDR2 as SFDVKD. CDR3 DNA: TGTGCCACCAGTGATTTTTCCCCTAGCGGGGGCCTCTCCTACAATGAGCAGTTCTTC. Translating gives CATSDFSPSGGLSYNEQFF.

This clonotype occurred a few times. The genes are TRBV7-9 and TRBJ1-1, with 10 bases aligning to TRBD1. The CDR3 loop spans 14 amino acids. Trimming at V came to 2 bases and at J to 6 bases, leaving 3 bases not matched to a gene. Per the germline V gene, CDR1 is SEHNR and CDR2 is FQNEAQ (reference sequence). The CDR3 region has the DNA TGTGCCAGCAGCTTAAGGGACAGGGGTCCTGAAGCTTTCTTT. This encodes CASSLRDRGPEAFF.

The V and J genes are TRBV27 and TRBJ2-1; no firm D call. There are 14 residues in the CDR3. CDR1 is MNHEY, CDR2 SMNVEV, per germline (reference sequence). Trimming removed 3 bases at V and 5 bases at J, with 11 bases between. DNA for the CDR3: TGTGCCAGCAGTTTCTCGGGCCTTCACAATGAGCAGTTCTTC. This gives the protein CASSFSGLHNEQFF.

On this clonotype itself: Since a much larger clone is just one base distant, this may be a read error. V gene TRBV7-2 combines with J gene TRBJ2-1; 8 nucleotides match TRBD2. The CDR3 extends over 18 amino acids. The V gene's germline CDR1 is SGHTA and CDR2 FQGNSA. V shed 6 bases and J 1 base; nucleotides not matched to a gene: 14. CDR3 coding DNA: TGTGCCAGCAGTGAAGAGGGTAGCGGGGAGTTATCCTACAATGAGCAGTTCTTC. This codes for CASSEEGSGELSYNEQFF.

This clonotype occurred a few times. This rearrangement joins TRBV7-9 to TRBJ2-1; TRBD2 matches 9 bases. Germline V gives CDR1 SEHNR, CDR2 FQNEAQ (reference sequence). V was clipped by 11 bases and J by 2 bases; unmatched bases: 13. The CDR3 has 16 residues. This CDR3 reads CAAVTRGGGAYNEQFF. The CDR3 DNA sequence: TGTGCCGCGGTCACGAGGGGCGGGGGGGCCTACAATGAGCAGTTCTTC.

In its sample, this clonotype was seen many times. The V call is TRBV7-3, the J call TRBJ2-1; a weak D match, TRBD1 (5 bases). This CDR3 is built from 16 residues. CDR1 is SGHTA and CDR2 is FQGTGA in the germline V gene. The ends were cut back, 0 bases at V and 6 bases at J, with 15 bases in the middle. Here the CDR3 reads CASSLTDSLGTNEQFF. The CDR3 nucleotides are TGTGCCAGCAGCTTAACCGACAGTTTGGGAACCAATGAGCAGTTCTTC.

The chain has TRBV27 and TRBJ1-6; 9 bases agree with TRBD1. This CDR3 has 21 amino acids. Germline V gene sequence: CDR1 MNHEY, CDR2 SMNVEV (reference sequence). V was pared by 3 bases and J by 0 bases, with 15 bases of the junction left unmatched. The CDR3 loop is CASSLVPPGQGIGSYNSPLHF. CDR3 bases: TGTGCCAGCAGTTTGGTCCCCCCGGGACAGGGAATTGGCTCCTATAATTCACCCCTCCACTTT.

The rearrangement joins TRBV7-1 to TRBJ2-3; 10 bases are a match to TRBD2. TRBV7-1 is an ORF, and what it does is uncertain. The CDR3 length is 18 residues. The V segment lost 5 bases and the J segment 4 bases; nucleotides outside the gene matches: 15. DNA of the CDR3: TGTGCCAGCAGCCCCCAACTGGGGCTAGCGGGGGCCGCAGATACGCAGTATTTT. Translated: CASSPQLGLAGAADTQYF.

This clonotype was counted many times. The chain links TRBV7-8 to TRBJ1-4; 10 nucleotides agree with TRBD1. Germline assignment: CDR1 SGHVS and CDR2 FQNEAQ. Trimming cost V 4 bases and J 6 bases; bases outside gene matches: 5. CDR3 length: 15 residues. CDR3 DNA sequence: TGTGCCAGCAGCTCCGTCGGGACAGGGGATGAAAAACTGTTTTTT. It encodes CASSSVGTGDEKLFF.

This sequence joins TRBV7-9 and TRBJ1-1; D call uncertain. Germline assignment: CDR1 SEHNR and CDR2 FQNEAQ (reference sequence). The V gene lost 5 bases and the J gene lost 10 bases, with 14 bases spanning the gap. CDR3 size: 12 residues. The CDR3 loop is CASSPARIGAFF. In DNA, the CDR3 is TGTGCCAGCAGCCCGGCTAGAATTGGAGCTTTCTTT.

The chain combines TRBV6-2 or TRBV6-3 with TRBJ2-5, with D possibly TRBD1 on 6 matching bases. This CDR3 has 13 amino acids. Per the germline V gene, CDR1 is MNHEY and CDR2 is SVGEGT. V shed 7 bases and J shed 0 bases, with 9 bases lying between them. The CDR3 nucleotides are TGTGCCAGCACCAGGACAGACCAAGAGACCCAGTACTTC. It encodes CASTRTDQETQYF.

This clonotype has a handful of counts. This rearrangement joins TRBV7-9 to TRBJ2-1; D possibly corresponds to TRBD2 (5 bases). V dropped 0 bases and J dropped 9 bases, with 9 bases sitting between them. This CDR3 region has 13 residues. Germline lookup yields CDR1 SEHNR and CDR2 FQNEAQ (reference sequence). The chain's CDR3 is CASSLARESEQFF. CDR3 nucleotides: TGTGCCAGCAGCTTAGCGAGGGAATCTGAGCAGTTCTTC.

The genes are TRBV28 and TRBJ1-2; tentative D call: TRBD1 (5 bases). CDR3 size: 13 residues. Trimming left V 2 bases short and J 4 bases short, with 8 bases between. The germline gives CDR1 MDHEN, CDR2 SYDVKM. The CDR3 region is CASSLRTLYGYTF. The CDR3 coding sequence is TGTGCCAGCAGTTTAAGGACACTCTATGGCTACACCTTC.

This clonotype was seen more than once but under ten times. The chain couples TRBV7-6 to TRBJ1-5; D unclear. The CDR3 covers 17 residues. Trimming removed 0 bases from V and 1 base from J, with 13 bases in between. Per germline, CDR1 SGHVS and CDR2 FNYEAQ. This CDR3 reads CASSLARGFASNQPQHF. The DNA of the CDR3 is TGTGCCAGCAGCTTAGCCAGAGGGTTCGCCAGCAATCAGCCCCAGCATTTT. Looking up the rest from reference TRBV7-6 and TRBJ1-5 gives the full variable domain: GAGVSQSPRYKVTKRGQDVALRCDPISGHVSLYWYRQALGQGPEFLTYFNYEAQQDKSGLPNDRFSAERPEGSISTLTIQRTEQRDSAMYRCASSLARGFASNQPQHFGDGTRLSIL.

V gene TRBV7-6 combines with J gene TRBJ1-1, with D possibly being TRBD1 (6 bases). CDR3 length: 13 residues. CDR1 and CDR2 from the germline V gene are SGHVS and FNYEAQ. The CDR3 sequence: CVTTPGAGTEAFF. In nucleotides, the CDR3 is TGTGTCACCACACCGGGGGCTGGGACTGAAGCTTTCTTT.

This clonotype has a count of ten or more. This chain links TRBV7-6 with TRBJ2-1; D is unresolved. V shed 5 bases and J shed 9 bases, with 20 bases lying between them. The CDR3 contains 15 residues. Germline values: CDR1 SGHVS, CDR2 FNYEAQ. Written as DNA, the CDR3 is TGTGCCAGCAGCCTAGTTTCCCAGGTCAACGTTGAGCAGTTCTTC. Protein: CASSLVSQVNVEQFF.

This clonotype has at least ten counts. The J gene is TRBJ2-3, the V gene TRBV7-6, with D possibly TRBD2 on 7 matching bases. The CDR3 spans 18 residues. With 2 bases removed from V and 1 base from J, the gap between germline ends came to 19 bases. Germline V gene lookup returns CDR1 SGHVS and CDR2 FNYEAQ. The CDR3, as DNA: TGTGCCAGCAGCTTAAGACGGGGGGCCGTGGATGGCACAGATACGCAGTATTTT. Translated: CASSLRRGAVDGTDTQYF.

The rearrangement uses TRBV4-3 and TRBJ1-2; the D gene is possibly TRBD1 (6 bases). This CDR3 has 16 residues. In germline, CDR1 is LGHNA, CDR2 YSLEER. V shed 2 bases and J shed 4 bases, with 17 bases lying between them. The CDR3 nucleotides are TGCGCCAGCAGCCAATTACTAGGGGGGGAAGGCTATGGCTACACCTTC. Residues: CASSQLLGGEGYGYTF.

This chain's CDR3 is CASSPRVETDTQYF. Here the CDR3 DNA reads TGTGCCAGCAGTCCCAGGGTCGAGACAGATACGCAGTATTTT. V and J are TRBV12-3 or TRBV12-4 and TRBJ2-3, with D perhaps matching TRBD1 (5 bases). The CDR3 is 14 amino acids. Trimming left V 5 bases short and J 3 bases short, with 12 bases between.

The CDR3 loop is CASSPLGQEPSGANVLTF. DNA of the CDR3: TGTGCCAGCAGTCCCCTAGGGCAGGAACCCTCTGGGGCCAACGTCCTGACTTTC. The genes are TRBV28 and TRBJ2-6; D uncertain. V gave up 5 bases and J gave up 0 bases, with 17 bases separating them. The CDR3 is 18 amino acids. The germline V gene encodes CDR1 MDHEN and CDR2 SYDVKM.

This chain joins TRBV27 and TRBJ2-1; D is possibly TRBD1 (6 bases). This CDR3 is 18 amino acids long. The V and J ends lost 5 bases and 0 bases respectively, with 20 bases between them. Germline CDR1 and CDR2: MNHEY and SMNVEV (reference sequence). The CDR3 DNA sequence: TGTGCCAGCAGTGGTCCAGGGGCCCGCCGCAGCTCCTACAATGAGCAGTTCTTC. It yields the protein CASSGPGARRSSYNEQFF.